This T cell receptor beta chain comes out of a study of blood T cell repertoires in COVID-19. Background on the study: Samples came from the United States, Italy and Spain, spanning acute and convalescent COVID-19. PBMCs, B-cell-depleted T cells, or T cells provided the cDNA or gDNA that made up the material.

This CDR3 is built from 15 residues. Looked up from germline, CDR1 is MGHDK and CDR2 is SYGVNS. The V segment lost 1 base and the J segment 5 bases; nucleotides outside the gene matches: 5. This clone was found once. In the original analysis: Amplification with reference gene primers provided the estimates of nucleated cell counts. The assay was immunoSEQ multiplex PCR, and TCRdb's table has in-frame clones only and misses some. The V and J calls and the clone size are those of that table, but D and trimming were determined from the DNA. The data contain about 98,000 clones, approximately 82% of them seen just once; the ten biggest clones take up around 9.9%.

Sequencing input: peripheral blood. The V gene is TRBV25-1, the J gene TRBJ1-1, with 9 bases matching TRBD1. The origin of this receptor is a man aged 65-85 years with active or convalescent COVID-19. As DNA, the CDR3 is TGTGCCAGCAGTGAATCGAGGACAGGGGATACTGAAGCTTTCTTT. Translated, it gives CASSESRTGDTEAFF.